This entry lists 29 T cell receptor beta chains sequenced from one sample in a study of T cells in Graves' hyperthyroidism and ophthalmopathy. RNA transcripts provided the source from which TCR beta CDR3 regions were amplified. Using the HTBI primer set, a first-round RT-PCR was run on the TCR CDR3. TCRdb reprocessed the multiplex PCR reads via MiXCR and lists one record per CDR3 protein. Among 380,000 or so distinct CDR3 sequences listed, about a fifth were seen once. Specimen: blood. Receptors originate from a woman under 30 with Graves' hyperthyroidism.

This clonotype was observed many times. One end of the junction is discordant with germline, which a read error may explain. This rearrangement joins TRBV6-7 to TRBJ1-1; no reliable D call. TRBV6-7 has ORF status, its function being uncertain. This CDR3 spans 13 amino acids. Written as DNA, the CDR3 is TGTGCCAGCAGTCCAAGAATGAACACTGGAGCTTTCTTT. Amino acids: CASSPRMNTGAFF.

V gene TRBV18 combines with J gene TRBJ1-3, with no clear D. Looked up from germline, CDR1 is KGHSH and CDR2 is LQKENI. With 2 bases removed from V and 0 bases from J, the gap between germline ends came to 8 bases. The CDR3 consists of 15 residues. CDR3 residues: CASSPNIVSGNTIYF. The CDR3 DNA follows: TGTGCCAGCTCACCAAATATCGTCTCTGGAAACACCATATATTTT.

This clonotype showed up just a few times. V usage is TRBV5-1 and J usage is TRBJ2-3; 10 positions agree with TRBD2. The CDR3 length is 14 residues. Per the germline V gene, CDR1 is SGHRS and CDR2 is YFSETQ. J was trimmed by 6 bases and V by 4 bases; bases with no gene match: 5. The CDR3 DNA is TGCGCCAGCAGCCTCACGACTAGCGGGGATACGCAGTATTTT. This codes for CASSLTTSGDTQYF.

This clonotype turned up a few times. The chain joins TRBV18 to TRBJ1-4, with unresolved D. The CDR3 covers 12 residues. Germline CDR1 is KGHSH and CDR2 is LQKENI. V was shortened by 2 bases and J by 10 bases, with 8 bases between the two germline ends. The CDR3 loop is CASSPASSKLFF. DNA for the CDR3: TGTGCCAGCTCACCAGCGAGCTCAAAACTGTTTTTT.

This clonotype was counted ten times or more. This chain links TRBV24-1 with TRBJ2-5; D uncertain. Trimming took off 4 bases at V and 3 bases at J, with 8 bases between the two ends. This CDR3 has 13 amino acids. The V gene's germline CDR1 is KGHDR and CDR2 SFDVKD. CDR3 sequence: CATSDHRKETQYF. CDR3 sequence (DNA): TGTGCCACCAGTGACCATCGCAAAGAGACCCAGTACTTC.

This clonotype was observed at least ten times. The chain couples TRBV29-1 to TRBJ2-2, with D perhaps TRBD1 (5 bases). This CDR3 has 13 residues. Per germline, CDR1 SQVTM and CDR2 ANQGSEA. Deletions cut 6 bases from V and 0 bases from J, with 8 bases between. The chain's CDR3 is CSVTVANTGELFF. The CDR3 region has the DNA TGCAGCGTGACAGTTGCGAACACCGGGGAGCTGTTTTTT.

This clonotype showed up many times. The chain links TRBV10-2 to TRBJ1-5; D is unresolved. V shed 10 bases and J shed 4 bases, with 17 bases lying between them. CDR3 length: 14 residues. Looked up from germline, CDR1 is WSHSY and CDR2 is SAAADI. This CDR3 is CATSPGVRNQPQHF. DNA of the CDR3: TGCGCCACCAGCCCCGGGGTACGGAATCAGCCCCAGCATTTT.

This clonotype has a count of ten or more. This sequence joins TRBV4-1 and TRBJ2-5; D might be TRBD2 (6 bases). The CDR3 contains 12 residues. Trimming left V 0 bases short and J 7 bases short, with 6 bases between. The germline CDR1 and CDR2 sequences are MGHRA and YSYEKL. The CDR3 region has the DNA TGCGCCAGCAGCCAAGAGGGGGGGACCCAGTACTTC. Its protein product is CASSQEGGTQYF.

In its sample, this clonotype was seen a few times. The CDR3 nucleotides are TGTGCCAGCAGCTTAGAGGGGAGACAGGGGGCCGGCGAGCAGTACTTC. It codes for CASSLEGRQGAGEQYF. This chain joins TRBV7-6 and TRBJ2-7; 10 bases are shared with TRBD1. This CDR3 spans 16 amino acids. With 1 base clipped from V and 6 bases from J, the junction kept 9 bases outside the gene matches. Germline assignment: CDR1 SGHVS and CDR2 FNYEAQ.

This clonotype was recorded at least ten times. Written as DNA, the CDR3 is TGTGCCAGCAGACGAGGACTAGCGGCGAGCTACGAGCAGTACTTC. Protein sequence: CASRRGLAASYEQYF. The V call is TRBV6-2 or TRBV6-3, the J call TRBJ2-7; 10 bases map to TRBD2. This CDR3 has 15 amino acids. Germline assignment: CDR1 MNHEY and CDR2 SVGEGT. J gave up 3 bases and V 6 bases, and 8 bases lay outside the gene matches.

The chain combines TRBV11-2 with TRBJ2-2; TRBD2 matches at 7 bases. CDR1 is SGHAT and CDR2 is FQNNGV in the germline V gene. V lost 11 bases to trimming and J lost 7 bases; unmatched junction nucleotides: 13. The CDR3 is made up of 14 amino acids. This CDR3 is CAWSVLGGVGELFF. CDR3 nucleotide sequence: TGTGCCTGGAGTGTACTGGGAGGGGTCGGGGAGCTGTTTTTT.

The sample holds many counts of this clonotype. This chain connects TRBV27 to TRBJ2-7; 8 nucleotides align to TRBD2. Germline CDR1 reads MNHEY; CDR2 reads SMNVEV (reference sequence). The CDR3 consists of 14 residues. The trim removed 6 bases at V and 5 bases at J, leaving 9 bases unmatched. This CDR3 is CASRLSGGQDEQYF. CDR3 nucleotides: TGTGCCAGCAGACTCAGCGGGGGCCAGGACGAGCAGTACTTC.

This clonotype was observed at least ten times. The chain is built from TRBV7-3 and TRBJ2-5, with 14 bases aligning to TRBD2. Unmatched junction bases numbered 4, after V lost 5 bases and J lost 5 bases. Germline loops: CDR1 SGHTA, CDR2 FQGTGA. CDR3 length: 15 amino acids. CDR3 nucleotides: TGTGCCAGCAGCCGTGGGACTAGCGGGGGTGAGACCCAGTACTTC. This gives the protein CASSRGTSGGETQYF.

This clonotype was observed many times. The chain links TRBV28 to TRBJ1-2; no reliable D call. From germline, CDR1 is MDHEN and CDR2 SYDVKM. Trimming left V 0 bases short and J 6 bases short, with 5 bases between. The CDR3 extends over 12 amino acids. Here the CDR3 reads CASSLWLDGYTF. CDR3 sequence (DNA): TGTGCCAGCAGTTTATGGCTGGATGGCTACACCTTC.

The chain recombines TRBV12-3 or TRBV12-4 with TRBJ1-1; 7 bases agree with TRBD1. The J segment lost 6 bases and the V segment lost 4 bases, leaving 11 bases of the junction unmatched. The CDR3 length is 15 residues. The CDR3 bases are TGTGCCAGCAGTTCCCTAACTCGACAGGGTCCTGAAGCTTTCTTT. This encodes CASSSLTRQGPEAFF.

CDR3 in DNA: TGCAGTGCCACCCGGGGTGGGGCGGGGACCGGGGAGCTGTTTTTT. Residues: CSATRGGAGTGELFF. The chain joins TRBV20-1 to TRBJ2-2; TRBD2 is a possible D gene (6 bases). Germline lookup yields CDR1 DFQATT and CDR2 SNEGSKA (reference sequence). The length of the CDR3 is 15 residues. Between the trimmed V and J ends, which lost 6 bases and 5 bases, there was a span of 19 bases.

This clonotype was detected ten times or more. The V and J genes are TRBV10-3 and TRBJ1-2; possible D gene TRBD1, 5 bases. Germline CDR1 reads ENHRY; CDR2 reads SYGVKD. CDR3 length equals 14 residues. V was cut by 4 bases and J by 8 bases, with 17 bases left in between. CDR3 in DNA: TGTGCCATCAGTGTGGGGGAACCTTCGGACGGCTACACCTTC. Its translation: CAISVGEPSDGYTF.

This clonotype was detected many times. The CDR3 DNA reads as TGTGCCATCAGTGGGACAGGGGGCCCTAAGGACACTGAAGCTTTCTTT. It codes for CAISGTGGPKDTEAFF. The gene calls are TRBV10-3 and TRBJ1-1; 11 positions match TRBD1. Per germline, CDR1 ENHRY and CDR2 SYGVKD. The CDR3 is 16 amino acids. J lost 3 bases, V lost 4 bases, and 7 bases had no gene match.

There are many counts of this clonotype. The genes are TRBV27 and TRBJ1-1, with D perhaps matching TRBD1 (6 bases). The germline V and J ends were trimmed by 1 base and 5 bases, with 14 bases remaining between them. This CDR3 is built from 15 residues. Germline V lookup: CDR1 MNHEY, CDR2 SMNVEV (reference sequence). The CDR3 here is CASSLYQGTKTEAFF. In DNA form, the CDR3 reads TGTGCCAGCAGTTTATACCAGGGGACGAAAACTGAAGCTTTCTTT.

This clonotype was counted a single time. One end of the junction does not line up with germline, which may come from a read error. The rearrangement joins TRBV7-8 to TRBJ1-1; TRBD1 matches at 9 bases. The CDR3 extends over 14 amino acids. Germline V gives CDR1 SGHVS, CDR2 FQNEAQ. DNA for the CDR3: TGTGCCAGCAGCTTATGGACAGGGGACACTGAAGTTTTCTTT. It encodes CASSLWTGDTEVFF.

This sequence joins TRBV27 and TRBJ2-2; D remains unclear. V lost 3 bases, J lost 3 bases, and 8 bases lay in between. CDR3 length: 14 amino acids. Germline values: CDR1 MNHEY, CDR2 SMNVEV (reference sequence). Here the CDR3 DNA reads TGTGCCAGCAGTTTCCTTTTACACACCGGGGAGCTGTTTTTT. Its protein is CASSFLLHTGELFF.

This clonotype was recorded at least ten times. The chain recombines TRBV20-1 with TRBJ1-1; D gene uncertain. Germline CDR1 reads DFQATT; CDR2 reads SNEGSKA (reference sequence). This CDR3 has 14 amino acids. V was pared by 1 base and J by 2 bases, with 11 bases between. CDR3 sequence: CSARVDTLNTEAFF. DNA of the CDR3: TGCAGTGCTAGAGTTGACACTCTAAACACTGAAGCTTTCTTT.

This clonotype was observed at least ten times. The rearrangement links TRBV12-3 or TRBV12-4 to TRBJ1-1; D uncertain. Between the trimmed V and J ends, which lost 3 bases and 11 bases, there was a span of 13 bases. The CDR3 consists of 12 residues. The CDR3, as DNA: TGTGCCAGCAGTTTTTCAGGCTTCGGGGCTTTCTTT. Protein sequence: CASSFSGFGAFF.

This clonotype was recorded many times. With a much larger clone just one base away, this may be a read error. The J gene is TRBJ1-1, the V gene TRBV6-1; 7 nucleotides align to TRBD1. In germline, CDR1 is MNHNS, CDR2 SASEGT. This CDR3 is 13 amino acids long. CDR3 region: CAGSASGGPEAFF. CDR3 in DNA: TGTGCCGGCAGTGCCTCAGGGGGACCTGAAGCTTTCTTT.

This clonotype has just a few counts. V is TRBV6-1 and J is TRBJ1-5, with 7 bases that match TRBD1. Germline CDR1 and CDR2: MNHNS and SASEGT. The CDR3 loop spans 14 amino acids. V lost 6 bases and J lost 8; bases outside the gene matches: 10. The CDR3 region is CASRWGRGGEPQHF. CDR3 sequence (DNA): TGTGCCAGCAGGTGGGGCAGGGGGGGGGAGCCCCAGCATTTT.

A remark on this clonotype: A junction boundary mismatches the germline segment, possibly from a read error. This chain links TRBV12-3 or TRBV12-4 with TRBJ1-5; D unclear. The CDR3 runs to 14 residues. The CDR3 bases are TGTGCCAGCAGTTTACTCCCTAGCAATCAGCCTCAGCATTTT. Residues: CASSLLPSNQPQHF.

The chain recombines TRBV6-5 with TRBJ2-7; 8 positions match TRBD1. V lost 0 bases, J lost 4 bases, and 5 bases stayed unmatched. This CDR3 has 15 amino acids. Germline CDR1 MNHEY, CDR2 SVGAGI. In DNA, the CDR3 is TGTGCCAGCAGTTACTCACAGGGGGTCTCATACGAGCAGTACTTC. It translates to CASSYSQGVSYEQYF.

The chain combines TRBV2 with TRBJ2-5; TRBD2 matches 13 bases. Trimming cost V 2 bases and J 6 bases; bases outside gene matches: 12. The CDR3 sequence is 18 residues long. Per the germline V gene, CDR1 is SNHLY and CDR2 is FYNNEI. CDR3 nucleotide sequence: TGTGCCAGCAGTGAACGAGTTTCACTAGCGGGGGGGGGAAAGACCCAGTACTTC. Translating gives CASSERVSLAGGGKTQYF.

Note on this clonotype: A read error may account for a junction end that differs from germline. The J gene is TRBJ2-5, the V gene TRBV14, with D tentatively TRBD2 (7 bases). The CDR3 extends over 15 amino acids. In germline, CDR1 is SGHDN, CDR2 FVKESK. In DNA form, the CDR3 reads TGTGCCAGCAGGCAAGGGGGGGGGGCCGGAGAGACCCAGTACTTC. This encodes CASRQGGGAGETQYF.